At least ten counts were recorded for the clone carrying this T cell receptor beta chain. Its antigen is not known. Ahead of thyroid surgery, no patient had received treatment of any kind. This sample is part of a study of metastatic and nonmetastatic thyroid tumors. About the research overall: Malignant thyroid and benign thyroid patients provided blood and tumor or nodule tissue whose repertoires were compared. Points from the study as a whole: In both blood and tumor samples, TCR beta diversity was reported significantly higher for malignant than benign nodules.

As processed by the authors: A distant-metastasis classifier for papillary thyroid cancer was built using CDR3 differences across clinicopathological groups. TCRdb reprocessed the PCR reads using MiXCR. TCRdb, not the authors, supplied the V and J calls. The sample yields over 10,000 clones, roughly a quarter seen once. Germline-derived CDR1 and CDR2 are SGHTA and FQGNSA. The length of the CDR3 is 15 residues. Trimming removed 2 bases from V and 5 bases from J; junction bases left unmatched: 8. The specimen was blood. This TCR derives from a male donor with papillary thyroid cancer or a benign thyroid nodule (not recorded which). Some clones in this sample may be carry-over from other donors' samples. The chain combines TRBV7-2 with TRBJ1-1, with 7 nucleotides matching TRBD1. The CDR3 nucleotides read TGTGCCAGCAGCTTATTAGGGCAGGGGGTAACTGAAGCTTTCTTT. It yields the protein CASSLLGQGVTEAFF.